This TCR beta chain was documented in a study of blood T cells in healthy people across ages. The CDR3 runs to 16 residues. Germline assignment: CDR1 SGHVS and CDR2 FQNEAQ. Germline trimming cut 1 base from V and 1 base from J; bases unmatched to any gene: 5. Comment on this clonotype: What it recognizes is unknown.

Notes on the study in general: Long-lived and aged donors differed, with more naive CD4+ cells and higher diversity in the long-lived.

Using a J-beta primer mix together with a sample-barcoded 5' primer, a second PCR was run for roughly 6 to 12 cycles. Each cDNA molecule was tagged by a template-switch adaptor with 12 random nucleotides. Via MiXCR, TCRdb re-called the 5' RACE reads, giving one row per CDR3 protein. The sample includes more than 700,000 distinct CDR3 sequences, 46% of them seen just once. The rearrangement links TRBV7-8 to TRBJ2-7; 9 bases map to TRBD2. The sample was blood. This clonotype was obtained from an elderly man in good health. The CDR3 DNA follows: TGTGCCAGCAGCTTAGAACAAGCGGGAGGATCCTACGAGCAGTACTTC. The encoded protein is CASSLEQAGGSYEQYF.